This TCR beta chain was identified during a study of cytomegalovirus exposure and HLA in healthy donors. Study results and caveats: Listed as cytomegalovirus-associated were 150 or so TCR beta chains. In a later analysis, a missense DCLRE1C variant was linked to TCR beta V- and J-gene trimming. There were some public TCRs occurring in many donors, but most TCR sequences were rare.

Germline values: CDR1 SGHTA, CDR2 FQGNSA. This CDR3 is 13 amino acids long. The ends were cut back, 0 bases at V and 4 bases at J, with 4 bases in the middle. In the PCR, 60 Vbeta and 13 Jbeta primers were used. Profiling relied on immunoSEQ multiplex PCR, and the TCRdb table lists in-frame clones only, not all of them. The table shows 100,000 to 150,000 clones, with around 78% occurring only once. With respect to this clone: The target antigen is unknown.

The TCR originated in a woman between 45 and 65 years old in good health and CMV-seronegative. The chain uses TRBV7-2 and TRBJ1-5; D gene ambiguous. Sequenced input: PBMCs. The CDR3 is CASSLAPNQPQHF. The CDR3 nucleotides read TGTGCCAGCAGCTTAGCCCCAAATCAGCCCCAGCATTTT.